This T cell receptor (beta chain) emerged from a study of OX40 agonist ivuxolimab in advanced cancers. Whole-study context: Ivuxolimab is a fully human IgG2 antibody that activates OX40 (CD134).

Generated by immunoSEQ multiplex PCR, the TCRdb table keeps only in-frame clones and is missing some. Of about 93,000 clones in the sample, 89% are singletons; the top ten hold around 0.34%. V dropped 2 bases and J dropped 4 bases, with 6 bases sitting between them. The length of the CDR3 is 12 residues. Per germline, CDR1 SGHDT and CDR2 YYEEEE. Specimen: CD4+ or CD8+ T cells sorted from blood, collected in a trial of the OX40 agonist ivuxolimab. This receptor was taken from an adult with an advanced solid tumor such as melanoma, head and neck, liver or kidney cancer. The chain links TRBV5-6 to TRBJ2-5; D uncertain. The CDR3, as DNA: TGTGCCAGCAGCTTATACGGAGAGACCCAGTACTTC. Protein product: CASSLYGETQYF.